Listed here is a single T cell receptor beta chain. The sample belongs to a study of control samples from healthy donors and cancer patients. The CDR3 has 18 residues. Repertoires were generated with immunoSEQ multiplex PCR, while TCRdb's copy carries only in-frame clones and drops some. The table includes about 75,000 clones, roughly 92% detected once. This TCR was recovered from a woman aged 40 to 50 in good health. The J gene is TRBJ2-2, the V gene TRBV21-1; the D segment call TRBD1 is taken from the table without a DNA check. TRBV21-1 is deemed a pseudogene. Sequencing was performed on blood. The CDR3 loop reads CASTHYYETGSWTGELFF. The CDR3 DNA reads TGTGCCAGCACACATTATTACGAAACAGGGTCGTGGACCGGGGAGCTGTTTTTT.